This T cell receptor (beta chain) is from a study of blood T cell repertoires in COVID-19. The wider study: Sources were T cells, B-cell-depleted T cells, or PBMCs; the material itself was cDNA or gDNA.

Method: immunoSEQ multiplex PCR; TCRdb's copy keeps in-frame clones and lacks some. The sample lists 400,000 or so clones, 75% to 90% occurring once. Germline CDR1 and CDR2: LGHNT and FRNRAP. The germline V and J ends were trimmed by 4 bases and 4 bases, with 13 bases remaining between them. There are 14 residues in the CDR3. Sequencing was performed on PBMCs or T cells enriched from blood (not recorded which). The rearrangement uses TRBV12-5 and TRBJ2-5, with a possible D match to TRBD2 (6 bases). The TCR originated in a man aged 25-45 years who had recovered from COVID-19. DNA of the CDR3: TGTGCTAGTGGTTCACCGGGGGACGGAGAGACCCAGTACTTC. Translated: CASGSPGDGETQYF.